The rows below give T cell receptor beta chains drawn from one sample of a study of cytomegalovirus exposure and HLA in healthy donors. Sequenced by immunoSEQ multiplex PCR; TCRdb stores in-frame clones only, minus some. The sample includes 160,000 or so clones, roughly 80% seen only once; the top ten take approximately 5.1%. The sequenced material came from PBMCs. The receptors derive from a man aged 35 to 55 in good health and CMV-seronegative. The CDR3 runs from the conserved cysteine through the conserved F or W. The D gene is left open where the match is weak. Where a row states a size, it is once, few, many or the class of an expanded clone; other rows omit it.

D gene	V gene	clone size	J gene	CDR3 protein	CDR3 DNA
.	TRBV10-1	.	TRBJ2-1	CASSAPLGSRNNEQFF	TGCGCCAGCAGTGCCCCACTAGGATCACGGAACAATGAGCAGTTCTTC
.	TRBV4-3	.	TRBJ2-7	CASSQGVYSSYEQYF	TGCGCCAGCAGCCAAGGGGTGTACAGCTCCTACGAGCAGTACTTC
TRBD1	TRBV7-9	once	TRBJ2-7	CASSRDSSFLYEQYF	TGTGCCAGCAGCCGGGACAGCTCATTTCTCTACGAGCAGTACTTC
TRBD2	TRBV25-1	.	TRBJ2-4	CASSGGGSIQYF	TGTGCCAGCAGTGGCGGGGGGAGCATTCAGTACTTC
TRBD2	TRBV2	.	TRBJ2-3	CASSARTSGHTGDF	TGTGCCAGCAGTGCCCGGACTAGCGGCCACACGGGGGATTTT
TRBD1	TRBV7-2	.	TRBJ1-3	CASSPQGTGSNTIYF	TGTGCCAGCAGCCCGCAAGGGACAGGGTCGAACACCATATATTTT
TRBD2	TRBV30	.	TRBJ2-1	CAWSVRGGRMNEQFF	TGTGCCTGGAGTGTACGTGGCGGGAGGATGAATGAGCAGTTCTTC
TRBD2	TRBV12-5	.	TRBJ2-3	CASGLAGTSGGGPDTQYF	TGTGCTAGTGGTTTGGCCGGGACTAGCGGAGGGGGGCCAGATACGCAGTATTTT
TRBD1	TRBV18	.	TRBJ2-7	CASSLRTGRIHEQYF	TGTGCCAGCTCACTTCGGACAGGGCGGATCCACGAGCAGTACTTC
TRBD1	TRBV5-6	.	TRBJ1-1	CASSPPPQGALGTEAFF	TGTGCCAGCAGCCCCCCCCCACAGGGGGCCCTGGGCACTGAAGCTTTCTTT
TRBD2	TRBV5-4	.	TRBJ2-3	CASSRSGGASDTQYF	TGTGCCAGCAGCCGTAGCGGGGGGGCCTCTGATACGCAGTATTTT
.	TRBV5-1	.	TRBJ2-2	CASSRGQQNTGELFF	TGCGCCAGCAGCCGAGGACAGCAGAACACCGGGGAGCTGTTTTTT
TRBD1	TRBV6-5	.	TRBJ2-5	CASSWTGEETQYF	TGTGCCAGTTCCTGGACAGGGGAAGAGACCCAGTACTTC
TRBD2	TRBV5-4	.	TRBJ2-3	CASSLETSGGDTQYF	TGTGCCAGCAGCTTGGAAACTAGCGGGGGGGACACGCAGTATTTT
TRBD1	TRBV9	.	TRBJ2-5	CASSPVDRGQETQYF	TGTGCCAGCAGCCCTGTTGACAGGGGTCAAGAGACCCAGTACTTC
.	TRBV2	once	TRBJ1-2	CASSDSGAAGYTF	TGTGCCAGCAGTGACAGTGGGGCCGCTGGCTACACCTTC
TRBD1	TRBV6-1	.	TRBJ2-7	CASRGQGALYEQYF	TGTGCCAGCAGGGGACAGGGGGCACTCTACGAGCAGTACTTC
TRBD1	TRBV7-2	.	TRBJ1-6	CASSLIPTGGASYNSPLHF	TGTGCCAGCAGCTTGATACCCACAGGGGGCGCTTCCTATAATTCACCCCTCCACTTT
TRBD1	TRBV30	.	TRBJ1-5	CAWSRQGKQPQHF	TGTGCCTGGAGTCGACAGGGGAAACAGCCCCAGCATTTT
.	TRBV19	.	TRBJ2-3	CASSPTGTDTQYF	TGTGCCAGTAGTCCTACAGGCACAGATACGCAGTATTTT
TRBD1	TRBV30	.	TRBJ1-3	CAWRHPGQGPFGNTIYF	TGTGCCTGGAGACATCCGGGACAGGGGCCATTTGGAAACACCATATATTTT
TRBD1	TRBV5-6	.	TRBJ2-1	CASSPLGQGAYNEQFF	TGTGCCAGCAGCCCCCTTGGACAGGGGGCTTACAATGAGCAGTTCTTC
TRBD2	TRBV7-2	once	TRBJ2-3	CASSSGLAGADTQYF	TGTGCCAGCAGCTCGGGACTAGCGGGCGCAGATACGCAGTATTTT
TRBD1	TRBV5-1	.	TRBJ1-3	CASSSTGENTIYF	TGCGCCAGCAGTTCCACAGGGGAAAACACCATATATTTT
.	TRBV4-1	.	TRBJ2-1	CASSQENELNEQFF	TGCGCCAGCAGCCAAGAAAATGAACTTAATGAGCAGTTCTTC
.	TRBV9	.	TRBJ1-2	CASSVASYGYTF	TGTGCCAGCAGCGTAGCCAGCTATGGCTACACCTTC
.	TRBV7-7	few	TRBJ1-6	CASSTGTYSPLHF	TGTGCCAGCAGCACCGGGACATATTCACCCCTCCACTTT
.	TRBV7-2	.	TRBJ2-2	CASSLQGDTGELFF	TGTGCCAGCAGCTTACAAGGAGACACCGGGGAGCTGTTTTTT
.	TRBV5-6	few	TRBJ1-1	CASSKPFTEAFF	TGTGCCAGCAGCAAGCCTTTCACTGAAGCTTTCTTT
TRBD1	TRBV6-5	.	TRBJ2-7	CASSYRTGTGGEQYF	TGTGCCAGCAGTTACCGGACCGGGACAGGGGGCGAGCAGTACTTC
TRBD1	TRBV7-6	.	TRBJ2-3	CASSLTTGGSTDTQYF	TGTGCCAGCAGCTTAACAACAGGGGGGAGCACAGATACGCAGTATTTT
TRBD2	TRBV7-2	.	TRBJ2-7	CASSLRAGGSYEQYF	TGTGCCAGCAGCTTAAGGGCGGGGGGGTCCTACGAGCAGTACTTC
.	TRBV27	.	TRBJ1-5	CASSFGGVGNQPQHF	TGTGCCAGCAGTTTCGGCGGGGTGGGCAATCAGCCCCAGCATTTT
TRBD2	TRBV10-2	.	TRBJ2-2	CASRGLGNTGELFF	TGCGCCAGCAGGGGACTAGGGAACACCGGGGAGCTGTTTTTT
.	TRBV27	.	TRBJ2-3	CASSLSGLALSTDTQYF	TGTGCCAGCAGTTTAAGCGGTCTAGCGCTTAGCACAGATACGCAGTATTTT
.	TRBV19	.	TRBJ1-2	CASSTSLRDGYTF	TGTGCCAGTAGTACGAGTTTGAGGGATGGCTACACCTTC
.	TRBV29-1	.	TRBJ2-7	CSVGLGEQYF	TGCAGCGTAGGACTCGGCGAGCAGTACTTC